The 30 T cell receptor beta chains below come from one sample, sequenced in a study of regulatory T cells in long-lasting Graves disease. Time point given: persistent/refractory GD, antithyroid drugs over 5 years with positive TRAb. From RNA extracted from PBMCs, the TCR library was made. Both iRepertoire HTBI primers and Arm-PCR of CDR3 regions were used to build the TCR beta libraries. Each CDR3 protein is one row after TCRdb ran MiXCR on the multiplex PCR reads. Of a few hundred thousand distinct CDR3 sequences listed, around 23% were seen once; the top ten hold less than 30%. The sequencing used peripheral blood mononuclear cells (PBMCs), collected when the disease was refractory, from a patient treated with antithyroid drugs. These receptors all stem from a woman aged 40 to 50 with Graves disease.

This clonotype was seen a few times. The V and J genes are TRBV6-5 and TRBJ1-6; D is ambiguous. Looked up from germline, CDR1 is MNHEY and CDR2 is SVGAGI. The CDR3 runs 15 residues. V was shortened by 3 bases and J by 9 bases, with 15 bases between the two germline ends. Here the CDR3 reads CASSYMPREGSPLHF. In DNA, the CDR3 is TGTGCCAGCAGTTATATGCCCCGCGAGGGTTCACCCCTCCACTTT.

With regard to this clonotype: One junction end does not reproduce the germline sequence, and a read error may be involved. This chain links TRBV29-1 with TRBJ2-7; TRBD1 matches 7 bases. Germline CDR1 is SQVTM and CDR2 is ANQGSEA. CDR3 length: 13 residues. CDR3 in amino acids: CSVSRQGPYEQYF. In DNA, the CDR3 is TGCAGCGTTTCCCGACAGGGACCCTACGAGCAATACTTC.

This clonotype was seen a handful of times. Here the CDR3 DNA reads TGTGCCACCAGTGATTCGCGACGGATGAACACTGAAGCTTTCTTT. It is translated as CATSDSRRMNTEAFF. The chain recombines TRBV24-1 with TRBJ1-1; D unclear. Germline values: CDR1 KGHDR, CDR2 SFDVKD. CDR3 length: 15 amino acids. The V end lost 2 bases, the J end lost 0 bases, and 9 bases lay between the germline ends.

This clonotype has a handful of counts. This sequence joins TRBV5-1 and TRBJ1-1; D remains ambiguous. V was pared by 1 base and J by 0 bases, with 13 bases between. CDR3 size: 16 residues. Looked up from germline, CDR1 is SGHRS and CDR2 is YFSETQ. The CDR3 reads CASSLNPPEVNTEAFF. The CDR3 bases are TGCGCCAGCAGCTTGAACCCGCCGGAAGTGAACACTGAAGCTTTCTTT.

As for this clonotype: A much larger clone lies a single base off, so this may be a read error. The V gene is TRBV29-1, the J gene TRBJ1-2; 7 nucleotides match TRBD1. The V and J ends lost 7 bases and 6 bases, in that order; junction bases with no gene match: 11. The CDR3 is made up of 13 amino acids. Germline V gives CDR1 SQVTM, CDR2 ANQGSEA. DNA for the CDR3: TGCAGCGCGACGACAGGGTTGAACCATGGCTACACCTTC. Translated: CSATTGLNHGYTF. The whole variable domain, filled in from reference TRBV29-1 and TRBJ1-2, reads SAVISQKPSRDICQRGTSLTIQCQVDSQVTMMFWYRQQPGQSLTLIATANQGSEATYESGFVIDKFPISRPNLTFSTLTVSNMSPEDSSIYLCSATTGLNHGYTFGSGTRLTVV.

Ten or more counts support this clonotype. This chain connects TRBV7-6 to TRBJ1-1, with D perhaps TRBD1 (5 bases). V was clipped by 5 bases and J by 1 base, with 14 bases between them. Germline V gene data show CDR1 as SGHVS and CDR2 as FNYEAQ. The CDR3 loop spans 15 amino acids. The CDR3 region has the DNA TGTGCCAGCAGCCTCCCCCCAGGGTCGAACACTGAAGCTTTCTTT. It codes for CASSLPPGSNTEAFF.

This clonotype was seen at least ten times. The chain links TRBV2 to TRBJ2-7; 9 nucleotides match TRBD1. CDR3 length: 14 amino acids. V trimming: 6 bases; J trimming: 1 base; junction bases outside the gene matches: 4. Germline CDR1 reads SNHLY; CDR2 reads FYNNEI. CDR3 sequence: CASRDRGVSYEQYF. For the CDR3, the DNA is TGTGCCAGCAGGGACAGGGGTGTATCCTACGAGCAGTACTTC. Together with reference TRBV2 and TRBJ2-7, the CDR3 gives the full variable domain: EPEVTQTPSHQVTQMGQEVILRCVPISNHLYFYWYRQILGQKVEFLVSFYNNEISEKSEIFDDQFSVERPDGSNFTLKIRSTKLEDSAMYFCASRDRGVSYEQYFGPGTRLTVT.

CDR3: CASSPPYELAGFVYEQYF. The CDR3, as DNA: TGTGCCAGCAGCCCCCCTTATGAGCTAGCGGGCTTTGTCTACGAGCAGTACTTC. The V call is TRBV9, the J call TRBJ2-7; TRBD2 aligns across 8 bases. The V gene's germline CDR1 is SGDLS and CDR2 YYNGEE. J lost 3 bases, V lost 4 bases, and 18 bases had no gene match. This CDR3 region has 18 residues.

CDR3 nucleotides: TGTGCCAGCAGCCAAGTCCCACAGGGTCCCCAATGGGAGACCCAGTACTTC. It specifies CASSQVPQGPQWETQYF. The chain employs TRBV28 and TRBJ2-5; possible D gene TRBD1, 6 bases. Trimming took off 6 bases at V and 5 bases at J, with 25 bases between the two ends. The CDR3 runs 17 residues. CDR1 and CDR2 (germline): MDHEN, SYDVKM.

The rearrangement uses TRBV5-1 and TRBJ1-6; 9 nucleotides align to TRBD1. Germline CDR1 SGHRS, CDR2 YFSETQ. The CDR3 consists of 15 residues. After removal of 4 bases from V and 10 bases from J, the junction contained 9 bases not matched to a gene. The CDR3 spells CASSPGGTGLSPLHF. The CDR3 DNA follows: TGCGCCAGCAGCCCTGGGGGGACAGGGCTATCACCCCTCCACTTT. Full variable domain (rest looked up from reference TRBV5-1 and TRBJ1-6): KAGVTQTPRYLIKTRGQQVTLSCSPISGHRSVSWYQQTPGQGLQFLFEYFSETQRNKGNFPGRFSGRQFSNSRSEMNVSTLELGDSALYLCASSPGGTGLSPLHFGNGTRLTVT.

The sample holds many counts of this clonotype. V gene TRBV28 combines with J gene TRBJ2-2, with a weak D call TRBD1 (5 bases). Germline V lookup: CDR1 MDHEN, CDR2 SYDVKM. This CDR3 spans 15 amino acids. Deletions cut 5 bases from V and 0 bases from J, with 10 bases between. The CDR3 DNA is TGTGCCAGCAGTCAAACAGGACCGAACACCGGGGAGCTGTTTTTT. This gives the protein CASSQTGPNTGELFF.

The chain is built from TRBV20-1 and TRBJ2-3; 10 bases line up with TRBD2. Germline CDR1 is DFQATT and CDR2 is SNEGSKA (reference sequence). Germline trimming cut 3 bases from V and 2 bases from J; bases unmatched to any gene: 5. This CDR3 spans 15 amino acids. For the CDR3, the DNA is TGCAGTGCTAGGTCACTAGCGGGACTCACAGATACGCAGTATTTT. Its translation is CSARSLAGLTDTQYF.

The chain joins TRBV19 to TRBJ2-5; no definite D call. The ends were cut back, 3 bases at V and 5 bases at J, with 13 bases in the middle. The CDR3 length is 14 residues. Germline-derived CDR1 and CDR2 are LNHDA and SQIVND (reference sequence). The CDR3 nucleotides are TGTGCCAGTAGTATGTTAGCCAGCACGGAGACCCAGTACTTC. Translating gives CASSMLASTETQYF.

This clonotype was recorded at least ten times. The CDR3 loop reads CATICYYEQYF. CDR3 nucleotide sequence: TGTGCCACCATTTGTTACTACGAGCAGTACTTC. This chain joins TRBV24-1 and TRBJ2-7; D gene uncertain. Trimming left V 8 bases short and J 3 bases short, with 7 bases between. CDR3 length equals 11 residues. Germline V gene lookup returns CDR1 KGHDR and CDR2 SFDVKD.

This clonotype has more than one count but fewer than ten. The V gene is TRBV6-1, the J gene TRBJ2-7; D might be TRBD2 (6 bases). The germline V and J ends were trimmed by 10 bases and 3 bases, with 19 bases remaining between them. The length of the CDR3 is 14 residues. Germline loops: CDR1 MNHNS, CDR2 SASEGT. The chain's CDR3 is CAIPKGDFHYEQYF. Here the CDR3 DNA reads TGTGCCATCCCCAAAGGGGACTTTCACTACGAGCAGTACTTC.

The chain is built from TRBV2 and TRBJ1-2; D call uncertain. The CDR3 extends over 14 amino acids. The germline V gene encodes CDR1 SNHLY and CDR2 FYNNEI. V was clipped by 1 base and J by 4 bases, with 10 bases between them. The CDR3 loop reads CASSEELTFYGYTF. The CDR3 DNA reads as TGTGCCAGCAGTGAAGAACTGACTTTCTATGGCTACACCTTC. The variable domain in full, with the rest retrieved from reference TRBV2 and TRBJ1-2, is EPEVTQTPSHQVTQMGQEVILRCVPISNHLYFYWYRQILGQKVEFLVSFYNNEISEKSEIFDDQFSVERPDGSNFTLKIRSTKLEDSAMYFCASSEELTFYGYTFGSGTRLTVV.

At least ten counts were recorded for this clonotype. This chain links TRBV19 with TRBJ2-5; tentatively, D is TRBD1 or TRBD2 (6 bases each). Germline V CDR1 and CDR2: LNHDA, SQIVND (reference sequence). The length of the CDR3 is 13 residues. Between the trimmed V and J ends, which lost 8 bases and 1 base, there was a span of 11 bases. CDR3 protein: CASSRGLQETQYF. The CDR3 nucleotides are TGTGCCAGTTCCCGGGGGCTCCAAGAGACCCAGTACTTC.

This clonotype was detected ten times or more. CDR3 nucleotide sequence: TGTGCCAGCGGGAGTAGCAGCACCTACGAGCAGTACTTC. Its protein product is CASGSSSTYEQYF. The rearrangement uses TRBV6-2 or TRBV6-3 and TRBJ2-7; TRBD2 is a possible D gene (5 bases). The germline gives CDR1 MNHEY, CDR2 SVGEGT. The CDR3 sequence is 13 residues long. Trimming pared 8 bases from V and 2 bases from J, leaving 13 bases between.

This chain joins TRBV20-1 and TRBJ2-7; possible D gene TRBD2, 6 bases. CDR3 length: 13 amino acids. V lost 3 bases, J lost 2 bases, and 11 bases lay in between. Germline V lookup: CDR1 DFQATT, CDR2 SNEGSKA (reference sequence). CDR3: CSASFSGAYEQYF. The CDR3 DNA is TGCAGTGCTAGTTTTAGCGGAGCCTACGAGCAGTACTTC.

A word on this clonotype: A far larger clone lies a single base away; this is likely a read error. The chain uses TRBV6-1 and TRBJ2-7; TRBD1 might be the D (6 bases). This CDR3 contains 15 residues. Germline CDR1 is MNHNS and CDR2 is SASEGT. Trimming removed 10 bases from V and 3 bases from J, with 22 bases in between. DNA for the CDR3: TGTGCCATCAGGAACCACCTTGGGGGCCGCTACGAGCAGTACTTC. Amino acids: CAIRNHLGGRYEQYF.

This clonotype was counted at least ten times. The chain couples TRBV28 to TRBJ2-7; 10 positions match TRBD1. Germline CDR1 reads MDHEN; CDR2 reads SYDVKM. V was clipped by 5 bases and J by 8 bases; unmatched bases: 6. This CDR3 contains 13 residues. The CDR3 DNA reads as TGTGCCAGCAGTCCCCCGGGACAGGGGCAGCAGTACTTC. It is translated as CASSPPGQGQQYF.

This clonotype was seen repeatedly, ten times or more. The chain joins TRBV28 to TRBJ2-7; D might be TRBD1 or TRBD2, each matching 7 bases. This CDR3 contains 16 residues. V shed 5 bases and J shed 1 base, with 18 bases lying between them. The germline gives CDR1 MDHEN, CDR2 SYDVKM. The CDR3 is CASSPRGAGGSYEQYF. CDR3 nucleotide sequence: TGTGCCAGCAGTCCCCGGGGGGCAGGGGGATCCTACGAGCAGTACTTC.

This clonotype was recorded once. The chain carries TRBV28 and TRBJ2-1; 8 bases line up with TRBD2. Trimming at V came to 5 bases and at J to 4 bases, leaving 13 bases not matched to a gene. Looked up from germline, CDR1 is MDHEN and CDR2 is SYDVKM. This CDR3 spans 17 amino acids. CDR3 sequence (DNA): TGTGCCAGCAGTGATGGTCGTAGCGGGACCCGTTACAATGAGCAGTTCTTC. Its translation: CASSDGRSGTRYNEQFF.

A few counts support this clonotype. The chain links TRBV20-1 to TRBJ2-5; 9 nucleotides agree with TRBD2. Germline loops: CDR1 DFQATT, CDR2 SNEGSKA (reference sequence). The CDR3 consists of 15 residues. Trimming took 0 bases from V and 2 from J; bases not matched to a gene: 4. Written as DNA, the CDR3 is TGCAGTGCTAGAGATAGAACTAGCGGGCAAGAGACCCAGTACTTC. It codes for CSARDRTSGQETQYF.

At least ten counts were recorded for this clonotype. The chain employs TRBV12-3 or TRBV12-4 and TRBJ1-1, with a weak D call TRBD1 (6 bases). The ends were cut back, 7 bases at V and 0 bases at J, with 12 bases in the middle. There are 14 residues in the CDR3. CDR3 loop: CASIAGVVNTEAFF. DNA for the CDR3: TGTGCCAGCATCGCAGGGGTGGTGAACACTGAAGCTTTCTTT.

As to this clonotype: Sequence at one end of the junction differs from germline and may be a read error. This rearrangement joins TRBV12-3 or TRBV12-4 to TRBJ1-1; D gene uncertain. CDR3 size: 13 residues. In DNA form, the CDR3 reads TGCGCCAGCAGCCTTCACCGGTGGACTGAAGCTTTCTTT. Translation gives CASSLHRWTEAFF.

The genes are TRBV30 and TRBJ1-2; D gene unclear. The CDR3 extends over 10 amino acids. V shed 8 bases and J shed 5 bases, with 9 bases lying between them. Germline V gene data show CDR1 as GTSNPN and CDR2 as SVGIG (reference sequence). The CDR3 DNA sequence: TGTGCCGGAGACACGTATGGCTACACCTTC. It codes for CAGDTYGYTF.

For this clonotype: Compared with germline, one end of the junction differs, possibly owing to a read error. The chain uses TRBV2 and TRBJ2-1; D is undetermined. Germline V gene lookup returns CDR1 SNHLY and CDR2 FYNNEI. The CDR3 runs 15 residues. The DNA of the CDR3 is TGTGCCAGCAGTGAGGCATCCCCATCCTACAATGAGCAGTCCTTC. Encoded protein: CASSEASPSYNEQSF.

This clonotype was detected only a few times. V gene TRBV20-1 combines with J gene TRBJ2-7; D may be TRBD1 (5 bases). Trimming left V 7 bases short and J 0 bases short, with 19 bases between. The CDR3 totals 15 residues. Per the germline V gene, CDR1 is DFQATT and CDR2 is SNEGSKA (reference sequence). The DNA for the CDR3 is TGCAGTGGGCTCGGTGTAGGGGAACACTCCTACGAGCAGTACTTC. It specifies CSGLGVGEHSYEQYF.

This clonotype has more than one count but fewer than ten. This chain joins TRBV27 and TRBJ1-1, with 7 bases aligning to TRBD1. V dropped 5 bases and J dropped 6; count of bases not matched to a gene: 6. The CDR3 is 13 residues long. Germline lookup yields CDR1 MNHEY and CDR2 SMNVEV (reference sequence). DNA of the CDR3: TGTGCCAGCAGTGAACGACAGGGCCCTGAAGCTTTCTTT. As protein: CASSERQGPEAFF.